This T cell receptor beta chain is from a study of cytomegalovirus exposure and HLA in healthy donors. Study-level results: The authors excluded some V segments, including TRBV6-2 and TRBV6-3, as indistinguishable. Prior analysis indicated that the majority of TCR beta V segments exhibited productivity approximately 90% or approximately 30% of the time.

PCR was performed using 60 Vbeta and 13 Jbeta primers. Using immunoSEQ multiplex PCR, the repertoire was profiled, and TCRdb retains in-frame clones only, with some absent. This sample has around 140,000 clones, with roughly 83% found just once. Those who donated were healthy bone marrow donors. In the case of this clone: Its antigen is unidentified.

There are 13 residues in the CDR3. Deletions cut 5 bases from V and 3 bases from J, with 11 bases between. Germline V gives CDR1 LNHDA, CDR2 SQIVND (reference sequence). The TCR originated in a man aged 35 to 55 in good health and CMV-seronegative. Specimen: PBMCs. V is TRBV19 and J is TRBJ2-7, with TRBD1 as a possible D gene (5 bases). CDR3 region: CASSPETVYEQYF. CDR3 in DNA: TGTGCCAGTAGTCCAGAGACAGTCTACGAGCAGTACTTC.